This T cell receptor beta chain was sequenced in a study of T-cell memory formation after mild COVID-19 (dated by TCRdb to the early 2020s). For context, the study as a whole: TCR sequence clusters from the two donors were largely donor specific. The cohort comprised two young, previously healthy adult volunteers, one female and one male. Longitudinal TCRalpha and TCRbeta repertoire sequencing tracked T-cell clones expanding and contracting after mild COVID-19 in two donors. The paper's findings and limits, for the study overall: Some responding clones were detected in pre-infection memory, suggesting pre-existing cross-reactive memory T cells joined the SARS-CoV-2 response. Contracting CD4+ clones were found mainly in CM and EM memory subsets, while CD8+ clones were enriched in EMRA. Clones contracting from day 15 to 85 had balanced CD4/CD8 phenotypes, while a second wave expanding from day 15 to 37 was biased towards CD4+. SARS-CoV-2 specificity of the second-wave clones peaking on day 37 was not confirmed. Only a couple of mild cases were covered by the study, and larger cohorts that include severe cases with pre-infection samples were considered necessary.

Ficoll-Paque density gradient centrifugation was the method used to isolate PBMCs. The germline ends are 12 bases apart after V is trimmed by 4 bases and J by 7 bases. The CDR3, from cysteine to phenylalanine, totals 12 residues. The only DNA kept is the CDR3, 36 bases in frame from the first base. The germline V gene provides CDR1 SGHRS and CDR2 YFSETQ. The sequencer was an Illumina NovaSeq 6000. TCRalpha and TCRbeta cDNA libraries were built by 5'RACE with constant-segment primers, adding sample barcodes and unique molecular identifiers. RNA was extracted from every sample with Trizol reagent. The libraries were amplified in two PCR steps, and the second step added a second sample barcode and Illumina TruSeq adapters. Libraries were sequenced on an Illumina NovaSeq with 2 x 150 bp paired-end reads. Turning to the authors' computational methods: The reads were demultiplexed and collapsed into UMI-guided consensus sequences using migec v1.2.7. Using mixcr v2.1.11, UMI consensuses were aligned to TRA and TRB V and J templates and then assembled into clonotypes. Expanded or contracted clonotypes were those called significant by both edgeR and NoisET, with noise models trained on biological replicates. edgeR calls used a false discovery rate-adjusted p below 0.01 and a log2 fold-change threshold of 1. PCA with hierarchical clustering of max-normalized trajectories of the 1000 most abundant clonotypes was used as exploratory dynamics analysis. Separately sequenced CD4+ and CD8+ repertoires were used to assign the CD4 or CD8 phenotype of responding clones. TCRdb reanalyzed the raw reads on its own, using fastp at Q25 for trimming and MiXCR for clone calling, and kept in-frame beta chains. CDR3 protein duplicates are merged, each entry listing the most common genes and DNA. The V and J calls follow TCRdb's processing rather than the paper's. Within this sample are approximately 200,000 distinct CDR3 sequences, with roughly 17% of them counted one time only. The top ten hold 2% to 2.5% of the sample.

This clonotype was observed a few times. Its binding antigen is unknown. Per-base quality was not reported, and no clone a single base away is much larger than it. The chain is made from TRBV5-1 and TRBJ2-7; the D gene is not confidently resolved. The TCR comes from an adult woman who had mild COVID-19 (a few samples of this study predate the infection). The sample titles of this study are shuffled in the database, so cell type and time point are left out; the donor was told from shared clones. The sample was PBMCs or a T cell subset sorted from them (not recorded which). The CDR3 corresponds to CASSQVPTEQYF. Read as DNA, the sequence is TGCGCCAGCAGCCAGGTCCCTACGGAGCAGTACTTC.